A selection of T cell receptor beta chains follows, all from one sample in a study of blood T cell repertoires in COVID-19. Clones were sequenced by immunoSEQ multiplex PCR, and TCRdb holds only the in-frame ones, with some missing. This sample has some 150,000 clones, with approximately 78% found just once. Specimen: peripheral blood. These TCRs come from an elderly man with acute or convalescent COVID-19. The CDR3 runs from the conserved cysteine through the conserved F or W. The order of the fields is CDR3 length, V gene, J gene, clone size, D gene, CDR3 protein, CDR3 DNA. A D gene is named only where the DNA matches it firmly. Rows may omit the clone size; those that give it use once, few, many or a size class.

CDR3 length: 16
V gene: TRBV19
J gene: TRBJ2-5
clone size: -
D gene: -
CDR3 protein: CASSIDARDPQETQYF
CDR3 DNA: TGTGCCAGTAGTATAGATGCCCGGGATCCTCAAGAGACCCAGTACTTC

CDR3 length: 14
V gene: TRBV7-9
J gene: TRBJ1-2
clone size: -
D gene: -
CDR3 protein: CASSLPGLLYGYTF
CDR3 DNA: TGTGCCAGCAGCTTACCAGGCCTATTATATGGCTACACCTTC

CDR3 length: 15
V gene: TRBV4-1
J gene: TRBJ1-2
clone size: -
D gene: TRBD1
CDR3 protein: CASSLRLGTGYGYTF
CDR3 DNA: TGCGCCAGCAGCCTCCGGCTGGGGACAGGGTACGGCTACACCTTC

CDR3 length: 15
V gene: TRBV19
J gene: TRBJ1-3
clone size: -
D gene: -
CDR3 protein: CASSITGSSGNTIYF
CDR3 DNA: TGTGCCAGTAGTATTACAGGAAGCTCTGGAAACACCATATATTTT

CDR3 length: 17
V gene: TRBV2
J gene: TRBJ1-1
clone size: -
D gene: -
CDR3 protein: CASNGQRGWIENTEAFF
CDR3 DNA: TGTGCCAGCAATGGACAGAGGGGTTGGATTGAGAACACTGAAGCTTTCTTT

CDR3 length: 12
V gene: TRBV19
J gene: TRBJ2-5
clone size: -
D gene: -
CDR3 protein: CASGHLQETQYF
CDR3 DNA: TGTGCCAGTGGACACTTACAAGAGACCCAGTACTTC

CDR3 length: 15
V gene: TRBV5-4
J gene: TRBJ2-2
clone size: -
D gene: -
CDR3 protein: CASSYTGQNTGELFF
CDR3 DNA: TGTGCCAGCAGCTATACGGGACAGAACACCGGGGAGCTGTTTTTT

CDR3 length: 15
V gene: TRBV18
J gene: TRBJ1-5
clone size: -
D gene: TRBD1
CDR3 protein: CASSLGRQGNQPQHF
CDR3 DNA: TGTGCCAGCTCGCTCGGGAGACAGGGAAATCAGCCCCAGCATTTT

CDR3 length: 15
V gene: TRBV11-2
J gene: TRBJ2-3
clone size: -
D gene: TRBD1
CDR3 protein: CASSFLTGIGDTQYF
CDR3 DNA: TGTGCCAGCAGCTTCTTGACAGGGATAGGTGATACGCAGTATTTT

CDR3 length: 15
V gene: TRBV21-1
J gene: TRBJ1-2
clone size: -
D gene: -
CDR3 protein: CASSDRDRGFYGYTF
CDR3 DNA: TGTGCCAGCAGCGACCGGGACAGGGGGTTCTATGGCTACACCTTC

CDR3 length: 14
V gene: TRBV7-9
J gene: TRBJ2-5
clone size: -
D gene: -
CDR3 protein: CASSPETALGSQYF
CDR3 DNA: TGTGCCAGCAGCCCCGAGACAGCGCTGGGATCCCAGTACTTC

CDR3 length: 13
V gene: TRBV12-3/TRBV12-4
J gene: TRBJ2-7
clone size: -
D gene: -
CDR3 protein: CASSRGIPYEQYF
CDR3 DNA: TGTGCCAGCAGTAGAGGAATCCCCTACGAGCAGTACTTC

CDR3 length: 14
V gene: TRBV28
J gene: TRBJ1-3
clone size: -
D gene: -
CDR3 protein: CASNQDFSGNTIYF
CDR3 DNA: TGTGCCAGCAACCAGGACTTCTCTGGAAACACCATATATTTT

CDR3 length: 13
V gene: TRBV30
J gene: TRBJ1-6
clone size: few
D gene: -
CDR3 protein: CAWSSGLDSPLHF
CDR3 DNA: TGTGCCTGGAGCTCGGGTCTGGATTCACCCCTCCACTTT

CDR3 length: 12
V gene: TRBV19
J gene: TRBJ2-2
clone size: -
D gene: -
CDR3 protein: CASSLQGGELFF
CDR3 DNA: TGTGCCAGTAGTTTACAGGGAGGGGAGCTGTTTTTT

CDR3 length: 17
V gene: TRBV7-9
J gene: TRBJ2-3
clone size: once
D gene: -
CDR3 protein: CASSLAGRRTIWDTQYF
CDR3 DNA: TGTGCCAGCAGCTTAGCGGGGCGACGCACGATTTGGGATACGCAGTATTTT

CDR3 length: 14
V gene: TRBV6-5
J gene: TRBJ1-5
clone size: -
D gene: TRBD1
CDR3 protein: CASAGTGNNQPQHF
CDR3 DNA: TGTGCCAGCGCCGGGACAGGTAACAATCAGCCCCAGCATTTT

CDR3 length: 17
V gene: TRBV5-6
J gene: TRBJ2-3
clone size: few
D gene: TRBD2
CDR3 protein: CASSLGLAGGGTDTQYF
CDR3 DNA: TGTGCCAGCAGCCTCGGACTAGCGGGGGGGGGCACAGATACGCAGTATTTT

CDR3 length: 15
V gene: TRBV18
J gene: TRBJ2-1
clone size: -
D gene: -
CDR3 protein: CASSREYPSYNEQFF
CDR3 DNA: TGTGCCAGCTCACGCGAGTACCCTTCCTACAATGAGCAGTTCTTC

CDR3 length: 14
V gene: TRBV5-1
J gene: TRBJ1-2
clone size: few
D gene: -
CDR3 protein: CASSLDRVFYGYTF
CDR3 DNA: TGCGCCAGCAGCTTGGACAGGGTATTCTATGGCTACACCTTC

CDR3 length: 15
V gene: TRBV5-1
J gene: TRBJ2-5
clone size: -
D gene: TRBD2
CDR3 protein: CASSRTSGEGETQYF
CDR3 DNA: TGCGCCAGCAGCCGGACTAGCGGGGAAGGGGAGACCCAGTACTTC

CDR3 length: 15
V gene: TRBV6-5
J gene: TRBJ1-5
clone size: -
D gene: TRBD1
CDR3 protein: CASRSGQGVGQPQHF
CDR3 DNA: TGTGCCAGCAGGTCGGGACAGGGGGTCGGTCAGCCCCAGCATTTT

CDR3 length: 14
V gene: TRBV18
J gene: TRBJ2-7
clone size: -
D gene: -
CDR3 protein: CASSPRSQSYEQYF
CDR3 DNA: TGTGCCAGCTCACCACGGTCCCAGTCCTACGAGCAGTACTTC

CDR3 length: 13
V gene: TRBV7-9
J gene: TRBJ1-2
clone size: few
D gene: TRBD1
CDR3 protein: CASSLQGAVGYTF
CDR3 DNA: TGTGCCAGCAGCTTACAGGGGGCGGTTGGCTACACCTTC

CDR3 length: 14
V gene: TRBV29-1
J gene: TRBJ2-1
clone size: -
D gene: TRBD2
CDR3 protein: CSVELAGGWNEQFF
CDR3 DNA: TGCAGCGTTGAACTAGCGGGGGGTTGGAATGAGCAGTTCTTC

CDR3 length: 16
V gene: TRBV10-3
J gene: TRBJ1-6
clone size: -
D gene: TRBD1
CDR3 protein: CAISEGTGGHSSPLHF
CDR3 DNA: TGTGCCATCAGTGAGGGGACAGGGGGCCATAGTTCACCCCTCCACTTT

CDR3 length: 16
V gene: TRBV25-1
J gene: TRBJ2-3
clone size: -
D gene: TRBD1
CDR3 protein: CASSAPGQGRPDTQYF
CDR3 DNA: TGTGCCAGCAGTGCACCGGGACAGGGGCGACCAGATACGCAGTATTTT

CDR3 length: 13
V gene: TRBV6-5
J gene: TRBJ1-2
clone size: -
D gene: TRBD1
CDR3 protein: CASRGQSNYGYTF
CDR3 DNA: TGTGCCTCCCGGGGACAGTCCAACTATGGCTACACCTTC

CDR3 length: 17
V gene: TRBV7-3
J gene: TRBJ2-3
clone size: -
D gene: -
CDR3 protein: CASRKSRIRGGTDTQYF
CDR3 DNA: TGTGCCAGCAGGAAGTCAAGGATCAGGGGCGGCACAGATACGCAGTATTTT

CDR3 length: 16
V gene: TRBV18
J gene: TRBJ1-3
clone size: -
D gene: -
CDR3 protein: CASSPAEKGPGNTIYF
CDR3 DNA: TGTGCCAGCTCACCAGCTGAGAAGGGGCCTGGAAACACCATATATTTT

CDR3 length: 14
V gene: TRBV5-1
J gene: TRBJ2-5
clone size: -
D gene: TRBD1
CDR3 protein: CASSFQGAEETQYF
CDR3 DNA: TGCGCCAGCAGCTTCCAGGGGGCTGAGGAGACCCAGTACTTC

CDR3 length: 15
V gene: TRBV5-6
J gene: TRBJ2-7
clone size: -
D gene: TRBD2
CDR3 protein: CASSRQGLASYEQYF
CDR3 DNA: TGTGCCAGCAGTCGACAGGGACTAGCGTCCTACGAGCAGTACTTC

CDR3 length: 14
V gene: TRBV5-1
J gene: TRBJ2-7
clone size: -
D gene: -
CDR3 protein: CASTEQGLLGEQYF
CDR3 DNA: TGCGCCAGCACAGAACAGGGCCTATTAGGGGAGCAGTACTTC

CDR3 length: 13
V gene: TRBV5-1
J gene: TRBJ2-1
clone size: -
D gene: TRBD2
CDR3 protein: CAAGETFGNEQFF
CDR3 DNA: TGCGCCGCGGGGGAGACCTTCGGCAATGAGCAGTTCTTC

CDR3 length: 12
V gene: TRBV3-1/TRBV3-2
J gene: TRBJ1-6
clone size: few
D gene: -
CDR3 protein: CASSHQGSPLHF
CDR3 DNA: TGTGCCAGCAGCCACCAGGGATCACCCCTCCACTTT

CDR3 length: 15
V gene: TRBV7-2
J gene: TRBJ1-3
clone size: -
D gene: -
CDR3 protein: CASSLGSYSGNTIYF
CDR3 DNA: TGTGCCAGCAGCTTAGGTTCTTACTCTGGAAACACCATATATTTT

CDR3 length: 18
V gene: TRBV6-2/TRBV6-3
J gene: TRBJ2-7
clone size: -
D gene: -
CDR3 protein: CASSYSAPPGIVGYEQYF
CDR3 DNA: TGTGCCAGCAGTTACTCGGCCCCTCCAGGGATCGTTGGGTACGAGCAGTACTTC

CDR3 length: 12
V gene: TRBV7-2
J gene: TRBJ1-1
clone size: few
D gene: -
CDR3 protein: CASSFLGTEAFF
CDR3 DNA: TGTGCCAGCAGCTTCCTAGGCACTGAAGCTTTCTTT